The clone carrying this TCR beta chain was observed a handful of times. The entry originates in a study of blood T cell repertoires in COVID-19. Study-wide background: Some COVID-19 samples were acute and others convalescent; all came from the United States, Italy and Spain. PBMCs, B-cell-depleted T cells, or T cells provided the cDNA or gDNA that made up the material.

Methods used by the authors: How many nucleated cells were present was estimated from reference gene primer amplification. Profiling relied on immunoSEQ multiplex PCR, and the TCRdb table lists in-frame clones only, not all of them. That table gives V, J and clone size, and the DNA gave D and trimming. Among just over 200,000 clones listed, 80% were seen once. The germline CDR1 and CDR2 sequences are SGHNT and YYREEE (reference sequence). V dropped 1 base and J dropped 7; count of bases not matched to a gene: 10. CDR3 size: 16 residues. The chain employs TRBV5-4 and TRBJ2-1, with TRBD2 matching over 8 bases. This clonotype originated in a woman in her 70s with acute or convalescent COVID-19. The sequencing sample was made of peripheral blood. CDR3 region: CASSLRASGRSNEQFF. The CDR3 bases are TGTGCCAGCAGCTTGAGGGCTAGCGGGCGATCGAATGAGCAGTTCTTC.